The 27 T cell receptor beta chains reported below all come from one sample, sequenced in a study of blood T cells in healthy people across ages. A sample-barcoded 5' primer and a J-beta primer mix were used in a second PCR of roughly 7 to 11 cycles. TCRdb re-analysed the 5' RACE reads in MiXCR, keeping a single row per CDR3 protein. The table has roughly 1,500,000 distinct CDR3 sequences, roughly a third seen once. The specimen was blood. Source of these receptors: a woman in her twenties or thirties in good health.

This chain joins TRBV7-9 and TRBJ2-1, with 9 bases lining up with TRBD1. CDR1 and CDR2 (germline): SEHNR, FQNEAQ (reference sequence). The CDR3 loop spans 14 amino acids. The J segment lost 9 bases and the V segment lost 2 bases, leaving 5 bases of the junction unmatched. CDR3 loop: CASSLRTGEPEQFF. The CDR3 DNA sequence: TGTGCCAGCAGCTTACGGACAGGGGAGCCTGAGCAGTTCTTC.

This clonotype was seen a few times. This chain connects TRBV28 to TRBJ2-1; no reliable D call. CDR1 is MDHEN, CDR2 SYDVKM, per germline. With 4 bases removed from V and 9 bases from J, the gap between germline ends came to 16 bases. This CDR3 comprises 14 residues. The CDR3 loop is CASSSGRPRVEQFF. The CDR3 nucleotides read TGTGCCAGCAGTTCTGGACGCCCTCGGGTTGAGCAGTTCTTC.

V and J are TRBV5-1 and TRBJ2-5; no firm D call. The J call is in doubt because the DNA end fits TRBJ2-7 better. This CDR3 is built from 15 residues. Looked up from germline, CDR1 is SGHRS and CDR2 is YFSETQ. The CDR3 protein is CASSLAAGGFDEQYF. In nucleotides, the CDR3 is TGCGCCAGCAGCTTGGCCGCAGGTGGTTTCGACGAGCAGTACTTC.

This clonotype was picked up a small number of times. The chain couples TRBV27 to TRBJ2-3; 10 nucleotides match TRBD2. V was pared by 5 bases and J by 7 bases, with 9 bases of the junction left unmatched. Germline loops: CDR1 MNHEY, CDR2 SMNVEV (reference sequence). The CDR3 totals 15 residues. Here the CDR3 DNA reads TGTGCCAGCAGTCCACTAGCGGGATCTAAGAATACGCAGTATTTT. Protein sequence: CASSPLAGSKNTQYF.

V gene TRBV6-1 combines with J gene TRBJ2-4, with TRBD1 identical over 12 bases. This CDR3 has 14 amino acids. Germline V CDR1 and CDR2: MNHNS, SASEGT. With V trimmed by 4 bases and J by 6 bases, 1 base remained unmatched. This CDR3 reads CASSGGQGANIQYF. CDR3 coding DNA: TGTGCCAGCAGTGGGGGACAGGGGGCAAACATTCAGTACTTC.

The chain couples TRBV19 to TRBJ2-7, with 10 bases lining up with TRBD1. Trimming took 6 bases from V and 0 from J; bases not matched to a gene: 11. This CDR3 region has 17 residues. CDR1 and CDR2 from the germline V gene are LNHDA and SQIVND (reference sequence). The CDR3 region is CASSNRRQGASSYEQYF. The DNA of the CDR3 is TGTGCCAGTAGCAACCGGAGACAGGGGGCATCCTCCTACGAGCAGTACTTC.

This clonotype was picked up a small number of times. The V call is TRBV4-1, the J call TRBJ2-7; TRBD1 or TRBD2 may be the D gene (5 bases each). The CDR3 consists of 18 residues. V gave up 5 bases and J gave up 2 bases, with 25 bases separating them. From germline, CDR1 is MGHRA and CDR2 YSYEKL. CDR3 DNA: TGCGCCAGCAGCAACTACCCCCAAGGCAGGGACGGAACCTACGAGCAGTACTTC. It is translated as CASSNYPQGRDGTYEQYF.

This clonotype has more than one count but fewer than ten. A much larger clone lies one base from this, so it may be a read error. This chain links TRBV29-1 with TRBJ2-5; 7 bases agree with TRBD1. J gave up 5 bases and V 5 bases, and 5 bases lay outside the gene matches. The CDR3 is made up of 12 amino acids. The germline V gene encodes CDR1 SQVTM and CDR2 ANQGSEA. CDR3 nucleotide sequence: TGCAGCGTTCGAAGGGGGCGGGAGACCCAGTACTTC. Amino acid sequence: CSVRRGRETQYF.

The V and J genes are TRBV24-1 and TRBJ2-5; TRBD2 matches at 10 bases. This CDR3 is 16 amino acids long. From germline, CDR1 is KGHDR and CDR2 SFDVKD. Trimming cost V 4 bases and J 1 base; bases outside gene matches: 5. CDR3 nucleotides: TGTGCCACCAGTGAATCCTTAGCGGGGGGCCAAGAGACCCAGTACTTC. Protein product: CATSESLAGGQETQYF.

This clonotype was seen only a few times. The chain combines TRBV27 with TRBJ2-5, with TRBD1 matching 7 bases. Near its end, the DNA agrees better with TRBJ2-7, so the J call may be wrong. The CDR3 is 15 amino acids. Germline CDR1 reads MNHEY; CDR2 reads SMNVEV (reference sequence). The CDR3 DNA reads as TGTGCCAGCAGTTTTAAGCCGGGACAGCAGTACGAGCAGTACTTC. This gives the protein CASSFKPGQQYEQYF.

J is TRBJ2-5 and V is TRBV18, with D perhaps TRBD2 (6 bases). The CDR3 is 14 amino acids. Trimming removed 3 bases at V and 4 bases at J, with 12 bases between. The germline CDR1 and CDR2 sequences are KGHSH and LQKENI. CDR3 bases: TGTGCCAGCTCACCGGCGGAGGGGACAGAGACCCAGTACTTC. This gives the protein CASSPAEGTETQYF.

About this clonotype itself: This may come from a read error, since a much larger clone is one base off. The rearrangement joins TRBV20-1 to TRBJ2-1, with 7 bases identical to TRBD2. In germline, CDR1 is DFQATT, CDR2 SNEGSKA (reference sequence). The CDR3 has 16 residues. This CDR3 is CSARDVGGRGSNERFF. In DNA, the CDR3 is TGCAGTGCTAGAGATGTTGGCGGGAGAGGTTCCAATGAGCGGTTCTTC.

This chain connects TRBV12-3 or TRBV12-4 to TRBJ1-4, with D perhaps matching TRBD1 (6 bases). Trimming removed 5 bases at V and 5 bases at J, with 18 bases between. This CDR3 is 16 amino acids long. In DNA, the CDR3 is TGTGCCAGCAGTCTCGACAGAAGGGGGTCAAATGAAAAACTGTTTTTT. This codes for CASSLDRRGSNEKLFF.

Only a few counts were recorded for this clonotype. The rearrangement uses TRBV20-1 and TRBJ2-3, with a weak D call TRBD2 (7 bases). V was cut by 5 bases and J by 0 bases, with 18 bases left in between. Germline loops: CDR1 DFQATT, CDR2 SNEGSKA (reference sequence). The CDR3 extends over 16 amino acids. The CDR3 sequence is CSAPRGGSTSTDTQYF. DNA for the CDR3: TGCAGTGCTCCGAGGGGGGGGTCCACTAGCACAGATACGCAGTATTTT.

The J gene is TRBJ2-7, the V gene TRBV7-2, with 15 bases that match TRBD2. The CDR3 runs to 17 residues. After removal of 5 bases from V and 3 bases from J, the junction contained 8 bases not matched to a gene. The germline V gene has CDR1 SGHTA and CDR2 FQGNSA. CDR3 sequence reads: CASSPWTSGRGRYEQYF. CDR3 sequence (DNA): TGTGCCAGCAGCCCCTGGACTAGCGGGAGGGGGCGCTACGAGCAGTACTTC.

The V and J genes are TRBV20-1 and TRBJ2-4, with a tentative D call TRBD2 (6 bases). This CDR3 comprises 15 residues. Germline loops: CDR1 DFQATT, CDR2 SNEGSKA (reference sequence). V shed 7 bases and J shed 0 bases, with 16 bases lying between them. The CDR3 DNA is TGCAGTGGCCTTTTCCCGGGACTAGCCAAAAACATTCAGTACTTC. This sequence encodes CSGLFPGLAKNIQYF.

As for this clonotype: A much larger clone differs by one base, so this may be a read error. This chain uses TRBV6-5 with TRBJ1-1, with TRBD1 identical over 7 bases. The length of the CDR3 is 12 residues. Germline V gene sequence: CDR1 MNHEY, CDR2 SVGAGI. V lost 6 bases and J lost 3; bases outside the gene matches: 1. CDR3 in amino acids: CASRGQHTEAFF. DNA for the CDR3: TGTGCCAGCAGGGGACAGCACACTGAAGCTTTCTTT.

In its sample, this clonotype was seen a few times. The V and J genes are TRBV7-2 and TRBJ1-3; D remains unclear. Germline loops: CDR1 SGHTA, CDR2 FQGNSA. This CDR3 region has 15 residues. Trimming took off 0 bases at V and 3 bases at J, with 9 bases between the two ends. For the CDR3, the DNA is TGTGCCAGCAGCTTAGCGACCGGGGTTGGAAACACCATATATTTT. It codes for CASSLATGVGNTIYF.

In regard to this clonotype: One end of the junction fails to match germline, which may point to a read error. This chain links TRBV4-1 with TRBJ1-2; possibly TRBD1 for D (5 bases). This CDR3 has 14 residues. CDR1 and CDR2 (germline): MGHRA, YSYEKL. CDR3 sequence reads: CASSQQLGDYGHTF. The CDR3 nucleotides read TGCGCCAGCAGCCAACAACTAGGGGACTATGGCCACACCTTC.

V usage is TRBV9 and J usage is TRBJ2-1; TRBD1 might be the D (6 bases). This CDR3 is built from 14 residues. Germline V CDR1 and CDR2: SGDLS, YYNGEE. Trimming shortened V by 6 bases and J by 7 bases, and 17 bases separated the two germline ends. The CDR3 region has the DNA TGTGCCAGCAACGTTCTGGACAGTTATAATGAGCAGTTCTTC. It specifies CASNVLDSYNEQFF.

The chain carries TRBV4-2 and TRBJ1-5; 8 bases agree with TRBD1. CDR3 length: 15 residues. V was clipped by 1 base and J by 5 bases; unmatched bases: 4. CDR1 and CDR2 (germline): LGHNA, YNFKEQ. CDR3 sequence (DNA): TGTGCCAGCAGCCAAGGGACAGGGAACGATCAGCCCCAGCATTTT. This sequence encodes CASSQGTGNDQPQHF.

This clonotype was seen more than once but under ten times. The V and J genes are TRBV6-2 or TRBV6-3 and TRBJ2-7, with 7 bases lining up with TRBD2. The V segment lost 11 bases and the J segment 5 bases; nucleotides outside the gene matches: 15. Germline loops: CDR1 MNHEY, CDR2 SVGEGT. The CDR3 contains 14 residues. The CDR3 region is CASVWGGSMNEQYF. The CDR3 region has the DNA TGTGCCTCCGTCTGGGGGGGATCCATGAACGAGCAGTACTTC.

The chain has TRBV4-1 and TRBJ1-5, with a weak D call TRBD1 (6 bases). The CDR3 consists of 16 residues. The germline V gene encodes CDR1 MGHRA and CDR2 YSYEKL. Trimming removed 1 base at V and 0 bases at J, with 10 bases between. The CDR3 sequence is CASSQVVRGSNQPQHF. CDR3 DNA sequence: TGCGCCAGCAGCCAAGTGGTCAGGGGTAGCAATCAGCCCCAGCATTTT.

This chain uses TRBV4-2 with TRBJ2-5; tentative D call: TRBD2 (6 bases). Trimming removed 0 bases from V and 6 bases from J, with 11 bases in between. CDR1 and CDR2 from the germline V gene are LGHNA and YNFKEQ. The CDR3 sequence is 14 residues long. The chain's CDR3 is CASSQEGGEKTQYF. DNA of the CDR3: TGTGCCAGCAGCCAAGAGGGGGGAGAAAAGACCCAGTACTTC.

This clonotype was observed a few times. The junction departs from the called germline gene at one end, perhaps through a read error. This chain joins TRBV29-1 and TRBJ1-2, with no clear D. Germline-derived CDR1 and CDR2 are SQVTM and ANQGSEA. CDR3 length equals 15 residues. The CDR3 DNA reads TGCAGCGTGGGGAGTCGGCAAGGATCAAACTATGGCCACACCTTC. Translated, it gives CSVGSRQGSNYGHTF.

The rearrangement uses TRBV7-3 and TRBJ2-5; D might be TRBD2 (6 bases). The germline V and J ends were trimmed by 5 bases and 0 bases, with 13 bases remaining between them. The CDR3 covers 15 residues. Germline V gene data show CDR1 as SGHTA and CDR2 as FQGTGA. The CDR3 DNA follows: TGTGCCAGCAGCATACAGGCGGGGTACCAAGAGACCCAGTACTTC. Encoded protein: CASSIQAGYQETQYF.

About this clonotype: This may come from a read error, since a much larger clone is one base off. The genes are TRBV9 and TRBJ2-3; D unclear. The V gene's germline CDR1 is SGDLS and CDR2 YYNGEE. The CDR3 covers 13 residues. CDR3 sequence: CANSADHTDTQYF. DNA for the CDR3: TGTGCCAACAGCGCGGACCACACAGATACGCAGTATTTT. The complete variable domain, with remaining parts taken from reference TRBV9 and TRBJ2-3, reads DSGVTQTPKHLITATGQRVTLRCSPRSGDLSVYWYQQSLDQGLQFLIQYYNGEERAKGNILERFSAQQFPDLHSELNLSSLELGDSALYFCANSADHTDTQYFGPGTRLTVL.